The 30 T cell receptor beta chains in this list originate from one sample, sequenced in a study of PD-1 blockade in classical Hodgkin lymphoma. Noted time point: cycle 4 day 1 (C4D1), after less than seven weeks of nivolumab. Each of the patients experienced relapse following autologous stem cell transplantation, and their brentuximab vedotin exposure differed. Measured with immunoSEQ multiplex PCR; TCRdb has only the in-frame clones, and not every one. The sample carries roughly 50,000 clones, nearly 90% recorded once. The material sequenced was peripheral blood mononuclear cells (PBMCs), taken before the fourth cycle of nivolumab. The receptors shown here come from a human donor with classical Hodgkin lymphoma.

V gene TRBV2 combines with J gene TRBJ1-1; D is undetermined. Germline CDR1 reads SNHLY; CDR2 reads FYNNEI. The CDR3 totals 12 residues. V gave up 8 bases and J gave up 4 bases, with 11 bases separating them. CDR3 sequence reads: CASLVGSTEAFF. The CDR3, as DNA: TGTGCCAGCCTCGTAGGATCCACTGAAGCTTTCTTT.

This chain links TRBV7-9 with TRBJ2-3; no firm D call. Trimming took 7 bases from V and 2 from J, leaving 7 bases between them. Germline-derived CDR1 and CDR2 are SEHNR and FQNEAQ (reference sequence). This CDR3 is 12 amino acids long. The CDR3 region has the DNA TGTGCCAGCAACCTGGCCACAGATACGCAGTATTTT. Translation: CASNLATDTQYF.

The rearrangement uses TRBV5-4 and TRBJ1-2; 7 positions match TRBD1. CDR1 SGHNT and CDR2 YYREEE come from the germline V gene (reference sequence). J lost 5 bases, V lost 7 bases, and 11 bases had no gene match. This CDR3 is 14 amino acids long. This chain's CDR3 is CASFLGQDKYGYTF. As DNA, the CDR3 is TGTGCCAGCTTCCTAGGACAGGACAAATATGGCTACACCTTC.

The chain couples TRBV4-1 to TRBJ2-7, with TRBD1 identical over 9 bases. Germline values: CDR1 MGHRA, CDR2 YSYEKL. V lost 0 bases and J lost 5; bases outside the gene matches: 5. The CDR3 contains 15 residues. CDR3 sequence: CASSQEGQGIHEQYF. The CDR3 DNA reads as TGCGCCAGCAGCCAAGAAGGACAGGGGATCCACGAGCAGTACTTC.

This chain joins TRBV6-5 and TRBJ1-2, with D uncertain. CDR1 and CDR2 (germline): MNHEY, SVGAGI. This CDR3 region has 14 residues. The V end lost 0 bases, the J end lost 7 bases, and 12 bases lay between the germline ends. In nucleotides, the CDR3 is TGTGCCAGCAGTTACTCAGACCCCTGGGGTGGCTACACCTTC. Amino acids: CASSYSDPWGGYTF.

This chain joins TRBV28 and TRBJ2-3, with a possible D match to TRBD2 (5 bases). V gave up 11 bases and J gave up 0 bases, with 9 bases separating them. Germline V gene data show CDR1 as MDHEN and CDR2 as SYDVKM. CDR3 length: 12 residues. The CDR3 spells CAHGDSTDTQYF. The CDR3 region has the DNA TGTGCCCACGGGGATAGCACAGATACGCAGTATTTT.

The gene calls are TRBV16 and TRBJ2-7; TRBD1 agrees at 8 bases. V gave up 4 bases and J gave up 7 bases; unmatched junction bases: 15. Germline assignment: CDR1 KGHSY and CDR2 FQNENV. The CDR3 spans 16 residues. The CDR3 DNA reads TGTGCCAGCAGCCGGGAATCCGGTGGGACAGGAGGTGAGCAGTACTTC. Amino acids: CASSRESGGTGGEQYF.

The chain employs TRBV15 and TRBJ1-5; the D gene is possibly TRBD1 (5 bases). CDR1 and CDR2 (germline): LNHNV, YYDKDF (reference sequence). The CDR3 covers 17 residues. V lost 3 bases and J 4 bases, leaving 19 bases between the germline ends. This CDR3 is CATSSWSGIRRNQPQHF. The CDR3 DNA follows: TGTGCCACCAGCAGTTGGTCAGGGATTCGAAGGAATCAGCCCCAGCATTTT.

The CDR3 coding sequence is TGTGCCAGCAGTTACTCGGCCCTAGCGGGAGGAGATACGCAGTATTTT. This codes for CASSYSALAGGDTQYF. The chain is built from TRBV6-5 and TRBJ2-3; 11 nucleotides agree with TRBD2. Germline CDR1 and CDR2: MNHEY and SVGAGI. This CDR3 is built from 16 residues. V was pared by 0 bases and J by 5 bases, with 4 bases of the junction left unmatched.

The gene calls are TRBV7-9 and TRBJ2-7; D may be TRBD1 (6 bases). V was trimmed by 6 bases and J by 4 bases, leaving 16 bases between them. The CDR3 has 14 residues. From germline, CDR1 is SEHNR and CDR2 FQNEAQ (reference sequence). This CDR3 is CASSQNQQGYEQYF. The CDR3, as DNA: TGTGCCAGCAGTCAAAACCAACAGGGTTACGAGCAGTACTTC. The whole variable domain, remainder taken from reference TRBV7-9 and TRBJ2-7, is DTGVSQNPRHKITKRGQNVTFRCDPISEHNRLYWYRQTLGQGPEFLTYFQNEAQLEKSRLLSDRFSAERPKGSFSTLEIQRTEQGDSAMYLCASSQNQQGYEQYFGPGTRLTVT.

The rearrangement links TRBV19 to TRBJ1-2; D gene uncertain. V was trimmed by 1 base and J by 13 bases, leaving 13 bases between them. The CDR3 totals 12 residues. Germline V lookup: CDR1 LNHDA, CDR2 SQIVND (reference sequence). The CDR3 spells CASSIVGRPLTF. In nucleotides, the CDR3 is TGTGCCAGTAGTATAGTAGGACGGCCGCTCACCTTC.

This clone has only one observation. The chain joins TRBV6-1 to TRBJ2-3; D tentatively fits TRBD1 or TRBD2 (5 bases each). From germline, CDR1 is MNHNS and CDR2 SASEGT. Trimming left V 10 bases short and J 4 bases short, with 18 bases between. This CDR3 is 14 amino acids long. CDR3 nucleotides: TGTGCCACCCGTCGGGACCTTCTGGCAGATACGCAGTATTTT. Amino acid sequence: CATRRDLLADTQYF.

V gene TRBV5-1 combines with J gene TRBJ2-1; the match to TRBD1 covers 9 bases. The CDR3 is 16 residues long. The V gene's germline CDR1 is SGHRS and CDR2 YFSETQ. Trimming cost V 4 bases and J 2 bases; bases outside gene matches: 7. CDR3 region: CASSEGQGGAYNEQFF. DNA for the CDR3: TGCGCCAGCAGCGAGGGACAGGGAGGGGCCTACAATGAGCAGTTCTTC.

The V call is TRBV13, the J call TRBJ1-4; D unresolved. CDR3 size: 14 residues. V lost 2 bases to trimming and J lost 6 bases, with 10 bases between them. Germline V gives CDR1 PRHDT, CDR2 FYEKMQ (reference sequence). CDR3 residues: CASSLKGLDEKLFF. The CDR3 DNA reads TGTGCCAGCAGCTTAAAGGGTCTAGATGAAAAACTGTTTTTT.

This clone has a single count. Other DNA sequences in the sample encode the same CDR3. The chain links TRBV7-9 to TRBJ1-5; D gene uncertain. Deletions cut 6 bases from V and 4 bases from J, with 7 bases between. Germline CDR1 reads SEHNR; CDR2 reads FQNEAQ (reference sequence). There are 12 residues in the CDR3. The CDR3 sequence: CASSFQNQPQHF. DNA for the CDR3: TGTGCCAGCAGTTTCCAGAATCAGCCCCAGCATTTT. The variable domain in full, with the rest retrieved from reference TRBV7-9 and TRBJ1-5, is DTGVSQNPRHKITKRGQNVTFRCDPISEHNRLYWYRQTLGQGPEFLTYFQNEAQLEKSRLLSDRFSAERPKGSFSTLEIQRTEQGDSAMYLCASSFQNQPQHFGDGTRLSIL.

The CDR3 sequence: CASRLTGVGYEQYF. The CDR3 bases are TGTGCCAGCAGACTAACGGGGGTCGGCTACGAGCAGTACTTC. The chain joins TRBV5-6 to TRBJ2-7; tentatively, D is TRBD2 (6 bases). The CDR3 has 14 residues. The V gene's germline CDR1 is SGHDT and CDR2 YYEEEE. V was cut by 5 bases and J by 3 bases, with 15 bases left in between.

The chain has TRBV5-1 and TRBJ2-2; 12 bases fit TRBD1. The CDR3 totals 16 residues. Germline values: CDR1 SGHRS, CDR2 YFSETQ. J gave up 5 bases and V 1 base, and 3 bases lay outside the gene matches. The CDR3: CASSLQGQGATGELFF. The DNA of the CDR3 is TGCGCCAGCAGCTTGCAGGGACAGGGGGCGACCGGGGAGCTGTTTTTT. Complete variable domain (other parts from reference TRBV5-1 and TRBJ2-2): KAGVTQTPRYLIKTRGQQVTLSCSPISGHRSVSWYQQTPGQGLQFLFEYFSETQRNKGNFPGRFSGRQFSNSRSEMNVSTLELGDSALYLCASSLQGQGATGELFFGEGSRLTVL.

The CDR3 DNA reads TGTGCCAGCAATTTGGACAGGGTCGACTCTGGCTACACCTTC. As protein: CASNLDRVDSGYTF. This chain joins TRBV21-1 and TRBJ1-2; the table's D call, TRBD1, has no DNA check behind it. TRBV21-1 constitutes a pseudogene. The CDR3 extends over 14 amino acids.

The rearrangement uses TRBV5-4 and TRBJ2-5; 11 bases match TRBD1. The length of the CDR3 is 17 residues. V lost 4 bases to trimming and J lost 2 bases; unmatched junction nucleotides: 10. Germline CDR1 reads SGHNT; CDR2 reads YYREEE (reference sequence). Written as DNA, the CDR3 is TGTGCCAGCAGCCCTGCGTGGGGACAGGGGGGGCAAGAGACCCAGTACTTC. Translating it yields CASSPAWGQGGQETQYF.

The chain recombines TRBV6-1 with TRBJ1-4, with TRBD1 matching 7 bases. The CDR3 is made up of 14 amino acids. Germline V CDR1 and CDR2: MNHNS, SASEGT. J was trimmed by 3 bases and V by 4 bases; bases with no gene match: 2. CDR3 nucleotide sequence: TGTGCCAGCAGTGCAGACAGGGCTAATGAAAAACTGTTTTTT. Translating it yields CASSADRANEKLFF.

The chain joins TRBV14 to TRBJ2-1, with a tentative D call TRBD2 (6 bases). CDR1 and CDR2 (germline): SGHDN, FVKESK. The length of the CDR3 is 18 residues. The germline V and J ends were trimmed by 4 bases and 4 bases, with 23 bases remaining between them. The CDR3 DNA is TGTGCCAGCAGCCTGTTTTCCGGGACTCTATCGCGGTACAATGAGCAGTTCTTC. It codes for CASSLFSGTLSRYNEQFF.

The CDR3 reads CASSFGFIDNEQFF. The CDR3 region has the DNA TGTGCCAGCAGTTTTGGGTTTATCGACAATGAGCAGTTCTTC. The chain joins TRBV11-3 to TRBJ2-1, with D unclear. Germline lookup yields CDR1 SGHNT and CDR2 YENEEA. Trimming took 6 bases from V and 5 from J, leaving 14 bases between them. This CDR3 has 14 residues.

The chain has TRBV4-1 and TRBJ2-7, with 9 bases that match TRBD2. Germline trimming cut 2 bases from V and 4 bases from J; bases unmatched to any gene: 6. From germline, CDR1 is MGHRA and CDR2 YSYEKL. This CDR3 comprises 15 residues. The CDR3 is CASSQTLAGKYEQYF. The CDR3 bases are TGCGCCAGCAGCCAAACCCTAGCGGGGAAGTACGAGCAGTACTTC.

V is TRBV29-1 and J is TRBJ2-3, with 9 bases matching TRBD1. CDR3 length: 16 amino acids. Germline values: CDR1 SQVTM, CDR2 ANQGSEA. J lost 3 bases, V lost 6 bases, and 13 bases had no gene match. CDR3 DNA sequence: TGCAGCGTGCGGGGGCAACAACAGGGGGCTACAGATACGCAGTATTTT. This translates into CSVRGQQQGATDTQYF.

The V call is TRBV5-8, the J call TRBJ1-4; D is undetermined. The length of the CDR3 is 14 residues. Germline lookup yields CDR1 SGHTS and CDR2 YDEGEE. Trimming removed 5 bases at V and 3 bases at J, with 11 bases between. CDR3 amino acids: CASSHQVANEKLFF. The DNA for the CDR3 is TGTGCCAGCAGTCATCAGGTTGCTAATGAAAAACTGTTTTTT.

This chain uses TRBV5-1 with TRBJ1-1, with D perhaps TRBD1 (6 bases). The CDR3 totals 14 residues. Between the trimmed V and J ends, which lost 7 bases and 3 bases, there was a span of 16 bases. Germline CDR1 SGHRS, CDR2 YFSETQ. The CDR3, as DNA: TGCGCCAGCTTAGCGGGGGCGTGGGACACTGAAGCTTTCTTT. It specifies CASLAGAWDTEAFF.

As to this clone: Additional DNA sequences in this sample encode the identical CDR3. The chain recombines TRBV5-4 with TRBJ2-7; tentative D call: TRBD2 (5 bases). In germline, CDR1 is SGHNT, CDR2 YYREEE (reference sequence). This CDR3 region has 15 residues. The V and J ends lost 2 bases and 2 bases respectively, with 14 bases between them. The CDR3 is CASSFGLTGTYEQYF. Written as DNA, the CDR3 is TGTGCCAGCAGCTTTGGACTCACGGGGACCTACGAGCAGTACTTC.

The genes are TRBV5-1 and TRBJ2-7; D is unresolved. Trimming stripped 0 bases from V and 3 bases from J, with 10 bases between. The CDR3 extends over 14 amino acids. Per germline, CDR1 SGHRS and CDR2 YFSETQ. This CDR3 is CASSLVLPLYEQYF. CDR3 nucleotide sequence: TGCGCCAGCAGCTTGGTTCTTCCCCTCTACGAGCAGTACTTC.

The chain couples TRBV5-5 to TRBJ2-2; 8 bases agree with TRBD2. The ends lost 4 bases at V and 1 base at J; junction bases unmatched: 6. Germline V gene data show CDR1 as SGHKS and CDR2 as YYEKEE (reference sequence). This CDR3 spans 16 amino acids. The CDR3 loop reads CASSPGLAMNTGELFF. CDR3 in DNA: TGTGCCAGCAGCCCCGGACTAGCTATGAACACCGGGGAGCTGTTTTTT.

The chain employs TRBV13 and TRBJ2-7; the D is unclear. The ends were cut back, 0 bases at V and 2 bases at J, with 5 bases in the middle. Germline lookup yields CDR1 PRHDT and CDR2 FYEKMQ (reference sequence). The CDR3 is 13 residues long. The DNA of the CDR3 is TGTGCCAGCAGCTTAGGGCCCGCCTACGAGCAGTACTTC. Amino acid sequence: CASSLGPAYEQYF.